This T cell receptor (beta chain) stems from a study of response to subunit inactivated influenza vaccine. Study observations and caveats: The study's authors posited that every seasonal influenza vaccination enlists few new T cells.

V shed 2 bases and J shed 6 bases, with 8 bases lying between them. Germline V gives CDR1 DFQATT, CDR2 SNEGSKA (reference sequence). The CDR3 runs to 11 residues. One entry per CDR3 protein results from TCRdb running MiXCR on the RT-PCR reads. The profile shows 450,000 to 600,000 distinct CDR3 sequences, less than 10% of them singletons. About this clonotype: Its antigen is not known.

The genes are TRBV20-1 and TRBJ2-7, with D maybe TRBD1 (6 bases). The origin of this receptor is a man between 50 and 70 years old who received an inactivated influenza vaccine. This specimen was PBMCs from blood, taken roughly 24 months after vaccination. CDR3 residues: CSARYRVEQYF. The CDR3 DNA reads TGCAGTGCTAGATACAGGGTCGAGCAGTACTTC.